Below, 30 T cell receptor beta chains from the same sample are listed, as sequenced in a study of PD-1 blockade in classical Hodgkin lymphoma. Each of the patients experienced relapse following autologous stem cell transplantation, and their brentuximab vedotin exposure differed. TCRdb's table, derived via immunoSEQ multiplex PCR, lists solely in-frame clones and lacks some. Among more than 40,000 clones, roughly 70% were seen once, and the ten largest hold around 2.8%. The sample consisted of peripheral blood mononuclear cells (PBMCs), taken before the second cycle of nivolumab. The origin of the receptors is a human donor with classical Hodgkin lymphoma.

J is TRBJ2-3 and V is TRBV30; 8 bases map to TRBD1. J gave up 5 bases and V 4 bases, and 8 bases lay outside the gene matches. The CDR3 covers 14 residues. The germline CDR1 and CDR2 sequences are GTSNPN and SVGIG (reference sequence). As DNA, the CDR3 is TGTGCCTGGATAGCTCAGGGGGCTGGAGATACGCAGTATTTT. It yields the protein CAWIAQGAGDTQYF.

CDR3 sequence: CASSTQRGGREQFF. In nucleotides, the CDR3 is TGTGCCAGTAGTACTCAAAGGGGGGGTAGGGAGCAGTTCTTC. The V and J genes are TRBV19 and TRBJ2-1; D perhaps matches TRBD2 (7 bases). V lost 4 bases to trimming and J lost 10 bases, with 17 bases between them. The length of the CDR3 is 14 residues. Germline CDR1 is LNHDA and CDR2 is SQIVND (reference sequence).

V and J are TRBV29-1 and TRBJ1-2, with D possibly matching TRBD1 (6 bases). The CDR3 sequence is 13 residues long. V was cut by 7 bases and J by 0 bases, with 12 bases left in between. CDR1 SQVTM and CDR2 ANQGSEA come from the germline V gene. The CDR3 coding sequence is TGCAGCGCTTACAGGGTAACTAACTATGGCTACACCTTC. This translates into CSAYRVTNYGYTF.

This chain joins TRBV10-3 and TRBJ2-7; no clear D gene. The germline gives CDR1 ENHRY, CDR2 SYGVKD. V was trimmed by 9 bases and J by 1 base, leaving 10 bases between them. CDR3 length: 12 residues. Here the CDR3 reads CAITSGSYEQYF. The CDR3 nucleotides read TGTGCCATTACGTCCGGTTCCTACGAGCAGTACTTC.

CDR3 residues: CASSWEKNTEAFF. CDR3 sequence (DNA): TGTGCCAGCAGTTGGGAAAAGAACACTGAAGCTTTCTTT. The chain links TRBV6-5 to TRBJ1-1; D not certain. Trimming cost V 4 bases and J 1 base, with 7 bases left between them. CDR1 is MNHEY, CDR2 SVGAGI, per germline. This CDR3 comprises 13 residues.

This chain joins TRBV4-1 and TRBJ2-7; 11 bases match TRBD2. After removal of 0 bases from V and 2 bases from J, the junction contained 3 bases not matched to a gene. The length of the CDR3 is 16 residues. Per the germline V gene, CDR1 is MGHRA and CDR2 is YSYEKL. DNA for the CDR3: TGCGCCAGCAGCCAAGAAACTAGCGGGGGCCCCTACGAGCAGTACTTC. As protein: CASSQETSGGPYEQYF.

This CDR3 is CASSQADGDSGNTIYF. The CDR3 DNA sequence: TGTGCCAGCAGCCAAGCCGACGGGGACTCTGGAAACACCATATATTTT. V usage is TRBV4-2 and J usage is TRBJ1-3; D gene uncertain. Trimming removed 1 base from V and 0 bases from J, with 10 bases in between. The germline V gene encodes CDR1 LGHNA and CDR2 YNFKEQ. The CDR3 loop spans 16 amino acids.

This clone appeared a few times. The chain joins TRBV7-3 to TRBJ2-1; possibly TRBD2 for D (6 bases). CDR1 is SGHTA and CDR2 is FQGTGA in the germline V gene. CDR3 length equals 15 residues. V gave up 6 bases and J gave up 0 bases, with 12 bases separating them. The DNA for the CDR3 is TGTGCCAGCAGACCTAGCGTTGTCTCCTACAATGAGCAGTTCTTC. This sequence encodes CASRPSVVSYNEQFF.

The rearrangement uses TRBV7-8 and TRBJ2-6; D remains unclear. The CDR3 is 17 residues long. Trimming took off 4 bases at V and 4 bases at J, with 17 bases between the two ends. Germline lookup yields CDR1 SGHVS and CDR2 FQNEAQ. This CDR3 is CASSSSRLAAGANVLTF. CDR3 nucleotide sequence: TGTGCCAGCAGCTCCTCCAGACTTGCCGCAGGGGCCAACGTCCTGACTTTC.

The CDR3 nucleotides are TGTGCCAGCAGCCTAGATGAGGGGGGCCTCTACAATGAGCAGTTCTTC. Its protein is CASSLDEGGLYNEQFF. The V call is TRBV9, the J call TRBJ2-1; D is perhaps TRBD1 or TRBD2 (6 bases each). The CDR3 loop spans 16 amino acids. Germline CDR1 and CDR2: SGDLS and YYNGEE. V lost 4 bases, J lost 3 bases, and 17 bases lay in between.

This sequence joins TRBV27 and TRBJ1-1; possible D gene TRBD1, 5 bases. Deletions cut 9 bases from V and 3 bases from J, with 14 bases between. This CDR3 is built from 13 residues. CDR1 is MNHEY, CDR2 SMNVEV, per germline (reference sequence). CDR3 nucleotide sequence: TGTGCCAGTCGAGTTGGGGGATACACTGAAGCTTTCTTT. Its translation: CASRVGGYTEAFF.

The J gene is TRBJ2-7, the V gene TRBV7-8, with D possibly TRBD1 on 6 matching bases. Germline lookup yields CDR1 SGHVS and CDR2 FQNEAQ. The ends were cut back, 3 bases at V and 2 bases at J, with 11 bases in the middle. There are 14 residues in the CDR3. CDR3 in amino acids: CASSFSDRAYEQYF. CDR3 sequence (DNA): TGTGCCAGCAGCTTCTCGGACAGAGCCTACGAGCAGTACTTC.

This clone was picked up a small number of times. The chain joins TRBV25-1 to TRBJ1-6, with no clear D. Looked up from germline, CDR1 is MGHDK and CDR2 is SYGVNS. This CDR3 is 12 amino acids long. V lost 6 bases and J lost 7, with 7 bases in between. Here the CDR3 reads CASRDPNSPLHF. In DNA form, the CDR3 reads TGTGCCAGCAGAGACCCGAATTCACCCCTCCACTTT.

The DNA of the CDR3 is TGTGCCAGCAGCCTGCAGGGGGGCGCGAACACCGGGGAGCTGTTTTTT. Its protein is CASSLQGGANTGELFF. The gene calls are TRBV7-9 and TRBJ2-2; maybe TRBD1 (7 bases). Germline loops: CDR1 SEHNR, CDR2 FQNEAQ (reference sequence). CDR3 size: 16 residues. V was clipped by 5 bases and J by 0 bases, with 13 bases between them.

The gene calls are TRBV5-1 and TRBJ2-5, with D uncertain. CDR3 size: 10 residues. Between the trimmed V and J ends, which lost 7 bases and 4 bases, there was a span of 5 bases. Germline assignment: CDR1 SGHRS and CDR2 YFSETQ. The CDR3 DNA follows: TGCGCCAGCGTACGAGAGACCCAGTACTTC. Protein: CASVRETQYF.

V gene TRBV18 combines with J gene TRBJ1-2, with D possibly being TRBD1 (5 bases). This CDR3 spans 14 amino acids. Germline V gene data show CDR1 as KGHSH and CDR2 as LQKENI. V was trimmed by 3 bases and J by 4 bases, leaving 12 bases between them. This CDR3 is CASSPSGKGYGYTF. CDR3 nucleotides: TGTGCCAGCTCACCGTCAGGGAAGGGCTATGGCTACACCTTC.

This chain links TRBV5-1 with TRBJ2-2; no definite D call. The ends were cut back, 3 bases at V and 0 bases at J, with 15 bases in the middle. The CDR3 contains 17 residues. In germline, CDR1 is SGHRS, CDR2 YFSETQ. CDR3 nucleotide sequence: TGCGCCAGCAGCTCTCCTCGGGCAGGACCGAACACCGGGGAGCTGTTTTTT. Protein sequence: CASSSPRAGPNTGELFF.

V gene TRBV6-5 combines with J gene TRBJ2-3; the D call may be TRBD1 or TRBD2 (5 bases each). Looked up from germline, CDR1 is MNHEY and CDR2 is SVGAGI. V gave up 2 bases and J gave up 4 bases, with 13 bases separating them. The CDR3 sequence is 15 residues long. The CDR3 loop is CASSYNGGVADTQYF. In nucleotides, the CDR3 is TGTGCCAGCAGTTACAATGGGGGTGTTGCAGATACGCAGTATTTT.

This clone has a single count. The chain joins TRBV19 to TRBJ2-7; 8 bases match TRBD2. In germline, CDR1 is LNHDA, CDR2 SQIVND (reference sequence). The junction had 14 bases not matched to a gene; V was cut back by 6 bases and J by 7 bases. This CDR3 has 15 residues. The CDR3 DNA follows: TGTGCCAGTAGCACGAAAGCGGGAGAGGGGAGAGAGCAGTACTTC. This translates into CASSTKAGEGREQYF.

The chain is built from TRBV7-9 and TRBJ2-3; 8 bases match TRBD1. Germline V gives CDR1 SEHNR, CDR2 FQNEAQ (reference sequence). V shed 7 bases, J shed 3 bases, and the junction held 9 bases outside the gene matches. CDR3 length: 15 amino acids. The CDR3 bases are TGTGCCAGCATGGACAGGGCGCTAATGACAGATACGCAGTATTTT. Encoded protein: CASMDRALMTDTQYF. Full variable domain (remainder filled in from reference TRBV7-9 and TRBJ2-3): DTGVSQNPRHKITKRGQNVTFRCDPISEHNRLYWYRQTLGQGPEFLTYFQNEAQLEKSRLLSDRFSAERPKGSFSTLEIQRTEQGDSAMYLCASMDRALMTDTQYFGPGTRLTVL.

The V call is TRBV14, the J call TRBJ1-1; D is possibly TRBD1 (6 bases). Germline V gives CDR1 SGHDN, CDR2 FVKESK. CDR3 length: 16 amino acids. V dropped 5 bases and J dropped 0 bases, with 16 bases sitting between them. The CDR3 here is CASSSRGNTLNTEAFF. The CDR3 DNA reads TGTGCCAGCAGCTCAAGGGGGAACACGTTGAACACTGAAGCTTTCTTT.

The genes are TRBV30 and TRBJ2-7, with D maybe TRBD2 (5 bases). The V end lost 0 bases, the J end lost 0 bases, and 9 bases lay between the germline ends. Looked up from germline, CDR1 is GTSNPN and CDR2 is SVGIG (reference sequence). CDR3 size: 14 residues. In DNA, the CDR3 is TGTGCCTGGAGTGTCGACTACAGCTCCTACGAGCAGTACTTC. Its translation: CAWSVDYSSYEQYF. Supplemented by reference TRBV30 and TRBJ2-7, the full variable domain reads SQTIHQWPATLVQPVGSPLSLECTVEGTSNPNLYWYRQAAGRGLQLLFYSVGIGQISSEVPQNLSASRPQDRQFILSSKKLLLSDSGFYLCAWSVDYSSYEQYFGPGTRLTVT.

For the CDR3, the DNA is TGTGCCTGGAGTGGGGGACAGGGAAATCAGCCCCAGCATTTT. It specifies CAWSGGQGNQPQHF. This chain connects TRBV30 to TRBJ1-5; 9 bases map to TRBD1. The V gene's germline CDR1 is GTSNPN and CDR2 SVGIG (reference sequence). Unmatched junction bases numbered 2, after V lost 1 base and J lost 4 bases. This CDR3 has 14 residues.

The chain combines TRBV28 with TRBJ2-7; 7 bases map to TRBD2. Germline V gene data show CDR1 as MDHEN and CDR2 as SYDVKM. This CDR3 is 14 amino acids long. V was pared by 8 bases and J by 2 bases, with 9 bases of the junction left unmatched. As DNA, the CDR3 is TGTGCCAGCCGAGATGAGCGGGACCCCTACGAGCAGTACTTC. Residues: CASRDERDPYEQYF.

The chain uses TRBV6-5 and TRBJ1-5; D is possibly TRBD1 (6 bases). Deletions cut 6 bases from V and 4 bases from J, with 16 bases between. The CDR3 runs 15 residues. Germline assignment: CDR1 MNHEY and CDR2 SVGAGI. The CDR3 spells CASSHADRSNQPQHF. CDR3 in DNA: TGTGCCAGCAGCCATGCGGACAGATCTAATCAGCCCCAGCATTTT.

V and J are TRBV9 and TRBJ1-6; D uncertain. This CDR3 has 17 amino acids. The germline CDR1 and CDR2 sequences are SGDLS and YYNGEE. Trimming pared 0 bases from V and 0 bases from J, leaving 10 bases between. CDR3 sequence (DNA): TGTGCCAGCAGCGTAGGAGGCTCGAGCTCCTATAATTCACCCCTCCACTTT. This codes for CASSVGGSSSYNSPLHF.

V is TRBV28 and J is TRBJ2-1; 7 bases match TRBD1. The CDR3 is 16 amino acids. The germline gives CDR1 MDHEN, CDR2 SYDVKM. The J segment lost 3 bases and the V segment lost 6 bases, leaving 11 bases of the junction unmatched. The CDR3 spells CASRPAGTGDYNEQFF. The CDR3 region has the DNA TGTGCCAGCAGACCAGCCGGTACAGGGGACTACAATGAGCAGTTCTTC.

Comments on this clone: At one end, the junction sequence differs from germline, possibly due to a read error. The genes are TRBV5-5 and TRBJ2-7; TRBD2 aligns across 9 bases. Germline-derived CDR1 and CDR2 are SGHKS and YYEKEE (reference sequence). The CDR3 contains 15 residues. CDR3 bases: TGTGCCAGCAACTTGGGAATAGCGGGAGTCTACGAGCAGTACTTC. Amino acids: CASNLGIAGVYEQYF. Filled out from reference TRBV5-5 and TRBJ2-7, the complete variable domain reads DAGVTQSPTHLIKTRGQQVTLRCSPISGHKSVSWYQQVLGQGPQFIFQYYEKEERGRGNFPDRFSARQFPNYSSELNVNALLLGDSALYLCASNLGIAGVYEQYFGPGTRLTVT.

This chain connects TRBV7-9 to TRBJ2-5; 9 nucleotides line up with TRBD2. V gave up 5 bases and J gave up 2 bases; unmatched junction bases: 12. Germline V lookup: CDR1 SEHNR, CDR2 FQNEAQ (reference sequence). This CDR3 contains 17 residues. CDR3 amino acids: CASSPSGSGGQQETQYF. The CDR3 nucleotides are TGTGCCAGCAGCCCCTCGGGTAGCGGGGGCCAGCAAGAGACCCAGTACTTC.

CDR3 DNA: TGTGCCAGCAGTTACTCAGGGAAAGGGGCCGAGCAGTACTTC. It is translated as CASSYSGKGAEQYF. The chain links TRBV6-5 to TRBJ2-7; possibly TRBD1 for D (5 bases). The germline gives CDR1 MNHEY, CDR2 SVGAGI. The CDR3 loop spans 14 amino acids. Trimming cost V 0 bases and J 6 bases, with 12 bases left between them.